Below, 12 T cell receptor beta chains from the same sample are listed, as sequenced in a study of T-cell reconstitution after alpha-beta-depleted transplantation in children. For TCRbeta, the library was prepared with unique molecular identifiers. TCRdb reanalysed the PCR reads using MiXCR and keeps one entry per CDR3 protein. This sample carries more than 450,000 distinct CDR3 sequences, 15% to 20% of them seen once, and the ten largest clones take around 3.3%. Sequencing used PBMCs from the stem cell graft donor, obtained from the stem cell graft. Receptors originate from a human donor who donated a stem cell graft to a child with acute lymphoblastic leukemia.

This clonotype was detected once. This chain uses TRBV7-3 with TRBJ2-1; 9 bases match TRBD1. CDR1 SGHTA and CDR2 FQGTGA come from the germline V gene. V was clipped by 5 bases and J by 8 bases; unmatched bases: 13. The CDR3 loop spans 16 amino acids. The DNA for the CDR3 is TGTGCCAGCAGCCCCCAGGGACAGGGAATCGGGGATGAGCAGTTCTTC. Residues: CASSPQGQGIGDEQFF.

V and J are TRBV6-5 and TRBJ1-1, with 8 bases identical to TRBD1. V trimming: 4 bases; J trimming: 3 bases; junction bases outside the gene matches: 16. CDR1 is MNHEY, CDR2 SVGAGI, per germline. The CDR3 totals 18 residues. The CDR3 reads CASSLRSNYRGRDTEAFF. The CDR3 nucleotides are TGTGCCAGCAGTTTACGCTCTAACTACAGGGGGAGGGACACTGAAGCTTTCTTT.

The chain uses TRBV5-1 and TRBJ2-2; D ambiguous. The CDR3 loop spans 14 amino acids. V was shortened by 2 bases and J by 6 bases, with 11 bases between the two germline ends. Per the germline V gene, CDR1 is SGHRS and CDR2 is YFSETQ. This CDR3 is CASSLEGRSGELFF. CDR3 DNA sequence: TGCGCCAGCAGCTTAGAAGGTAGATCCGGGGAGCTGTTTTTT.

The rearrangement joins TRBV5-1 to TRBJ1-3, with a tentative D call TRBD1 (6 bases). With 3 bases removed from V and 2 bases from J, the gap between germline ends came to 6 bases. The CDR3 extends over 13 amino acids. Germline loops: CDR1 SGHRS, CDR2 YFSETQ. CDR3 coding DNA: TGCGCCAGCAGCTGGGGGCCTGGAAACACCATATATTTT. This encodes CASSWGPGNTIYF.

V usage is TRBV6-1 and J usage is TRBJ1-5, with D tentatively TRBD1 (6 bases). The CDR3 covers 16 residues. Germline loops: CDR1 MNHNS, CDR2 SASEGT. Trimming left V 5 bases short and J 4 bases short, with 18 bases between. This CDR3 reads CASSTTGQRGNQPQHF. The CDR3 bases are TGTGCCAGCAGTACAACCGGACAGCGCGGGAATCAGCCCCAGCATTTT.

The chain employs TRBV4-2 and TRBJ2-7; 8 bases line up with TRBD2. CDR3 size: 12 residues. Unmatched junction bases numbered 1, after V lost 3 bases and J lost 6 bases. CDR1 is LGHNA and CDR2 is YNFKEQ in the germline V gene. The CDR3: CASSQGTSEQYF. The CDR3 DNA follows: TGTGCCAGCAGCCAGGGGACTAGCGAGCAGTACTTC.

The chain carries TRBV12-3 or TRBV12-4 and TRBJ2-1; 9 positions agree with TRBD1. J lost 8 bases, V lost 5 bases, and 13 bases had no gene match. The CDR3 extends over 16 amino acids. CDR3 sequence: CASSPPGTGIGDEQFF. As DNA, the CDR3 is TGTGCCAGCAGTCCCCCCGGGACAGGGATCGGCGATGAGCAGTTCTTC.

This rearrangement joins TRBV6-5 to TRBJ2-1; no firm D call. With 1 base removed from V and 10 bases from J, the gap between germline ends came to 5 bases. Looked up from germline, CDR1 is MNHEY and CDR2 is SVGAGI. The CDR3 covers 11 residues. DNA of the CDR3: TGTGCCAGCAGTTACTTGAAGGAGCAGTTCTTC. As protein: CASSYLKEQFF.

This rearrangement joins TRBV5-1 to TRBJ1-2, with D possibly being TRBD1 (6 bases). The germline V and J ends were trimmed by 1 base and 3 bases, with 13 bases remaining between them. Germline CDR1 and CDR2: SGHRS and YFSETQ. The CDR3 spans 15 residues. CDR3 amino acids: CASSLRSDRHYGYTF. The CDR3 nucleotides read TGCGCCAGCAGCTTGCGGTCGGACAGACACTATGGCTACACCTTC.

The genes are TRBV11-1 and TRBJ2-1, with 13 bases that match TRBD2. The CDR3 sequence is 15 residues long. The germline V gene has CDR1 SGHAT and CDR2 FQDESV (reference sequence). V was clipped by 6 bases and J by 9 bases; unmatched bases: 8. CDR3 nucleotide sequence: TGTGCCAGCAGGAGCAGGACTAGCGGGAGTAGTGAGCAGTTCTTC. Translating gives CASRSRTSGSSEQFF.

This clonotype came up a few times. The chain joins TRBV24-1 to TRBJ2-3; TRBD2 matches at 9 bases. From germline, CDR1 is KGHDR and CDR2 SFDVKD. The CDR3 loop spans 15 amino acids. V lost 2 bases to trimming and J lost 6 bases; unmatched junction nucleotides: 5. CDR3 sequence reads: CATSDWASGKDTQYF. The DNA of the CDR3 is TGTGCCACCAGTGATTGGGCTAGCGGGAAGGATACGCAGTATTTT.

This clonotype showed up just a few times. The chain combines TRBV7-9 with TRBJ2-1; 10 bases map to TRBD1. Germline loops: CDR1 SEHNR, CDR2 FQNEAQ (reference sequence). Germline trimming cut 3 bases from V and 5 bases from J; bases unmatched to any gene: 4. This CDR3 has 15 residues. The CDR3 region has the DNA TGTGCCAGCAGCTTGGGACAGGGGATTAACAATGAGCAGTTCTTC. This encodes CASSLGQGINNEQFF.